Each of the 9 T cell receptor beta chains below was sequenced from the same sample in a study of neoadjuvant anti-PD-1 for oral cavity cancer (dated by TCRdb to the early 2020s). The protocol used for the library was the immunoSEQ multiplex PCR assay. TCRdb retrieved this table from immuneACCESS and kept in-frame rearrangements only. Not all clones are present; in checked studies, unresolved V genes account for under half, and no reason is known for the remainder. For this sample the table gives 30,000 to 40,000 clones, of which approximately 87% were detected only once. The ten biggest clones cover roughly 3.4% of the sample. The sample's time point label, in plain terms: before neoadjuvant nivolumab. The sequences come from PBMCs, collected before nivolumab (anti-PD-1) treatment. The origin of the receptors is a person between 35 and 79 years old with oral cavity squamous cell carcinoma.

The V gene is TRBV9, the J gene TRBJ1-6; D may be TRBD1 (5 bases). The CDR3 has 14 amino acids. Germline-derived CDR1 and CDR2 are SGDLS and YYNGEE. The ends were cut back, 3 bases at V and 9 bases at J, with 13 bases in the middle. CDR3 amino acids: CASSAGGISSPLHF. The CDR3 DNA sequence: TGTGCCAGCAGCGCGGGGGGTATCAGTTCACCCCTCCACTTT.

V and J are TRBV9 and TRBJ2-3; TRBD2 is a possible D gene (5 bases). The V and J ends lost 0 bases and 6 bases respectively, with 14 bases between them. This CDR3 region has 15 residues. Germline CDR1 is SGDLS and CDR2 is YYNGEE. Here the CDR3 DNA reads TGTGCCAGCAGCGTAGGGGGAGAGAGGTCCGATACGCAGTATTTT. This sequence encodes CASSVGGERSDTQYF.

V and J are TRBV4-3 and TRBJ1-5; weak D call: TRBD1 (5 bases). V shed 3 bases and J shed 8 bases, with 11 bases lying between them. Per the germline V gene, CDR1 is LGHNA and CDR2 is YSLEER. This CDR3 spans 13 amino acids. CDR3 in amino acids: CASSQGTREPQHF. CDR3 bases: TGCGCCAGCAGCCAGGGGACCCGGGAGCCCCAGCATTTT.

In its sample, this clone was seen a few times. The chain joins TRBV2 to TRBJ2-7; D is possibly TRBD1 (5 bases). Germline CDR1 reads SNHLY; CDR2 reads FYNNEI. CDR3 length: 14 residues. Trimming took 4 bases from V and 6 from J, leaving 16 bases between them. The CDR3: CASSAAQGWSEQYF. The CDR3 DNA is TGTGCCAGCAGTGCGGCGCAGGGATGGAGCGAGCAGTACTTC.

The CDR3 nucleotides are TGTGCCAGTAACTCCCGGGAATCTGAAGCTTTCTTT. It yields the protein CASNSRESEAFF. The chain employs TRBV19 and TRBJ1-1; unclear D gene. V was cut by 7 bases and J by 6 bases, with 12 bases left in between. The length of the CDR3 is 12 residues. Per germline, CDR1 LNHDA and CDR2 SQIVND (reference sequence).

This chain connects TRBV19 to TRBJ1-1; D call uncertain. Trimming took 4 bases from V and 0 from J, leaving 15 bases between them. The CDR3 is 16 residues long. CDR1 LNHDA and CDR2 SQIVND come from the germline V gene (reference sequence). The CDR3 DNA is TGTGCCAGTAGTACCGGGTGGGGAACGGTGAACACTGAAGCTTTCTTT. This encodes CASSTGWGTVNTEAFF.

V usage is TRBV19 and J usage is TRBJ2-2; 8 nucleotides align to TRBD2. CDR1 and CDR2 from the germline V gene are LNHDA and SQIVND (reference sequence). The CDR3 runs to 15 residues. The V segment lost 3 bases and the J segment 5 bases; nucleotides outside the gene matches: 5. The CDR3: CASSIPAGGTGELFF. The CDR3, as DNA: TGTGCCAGTAGTATCCCCGCGGGGGGAACCGGGGAGCTGTTTTTT. Full variable domain (missing parts from reference TRBV19 and TRBJ2-2): DGGITQSPKYLFRKEGQNVTLSCEQNLNHDAMYWYRQDPGQGLRLIYYSQIVNDFQKGDIAEGYSVSREKKESFPLTVTSAQKNPTAFYLCASSIPAGGTGELFFGEGSRLTVL.

A word on this clone: The sample contains more than one DNA sequence encoding this CDR3. V gene TRBV5-6 combines with J gene TRBJ2-1, with D unresolved. The CDR3 sequence is 12 residues long. With 0 bases removed from V and 8 bases from J, the gap between germline ends came to 6 bases. Germline CDR1 SGHDT, CDR2 YYEEEE. As DNA, the CDR3 is TGTGCCAGCAGCTTGGCTGGGTATGAGCAGTTCTTC. Its translation is CASSLAGYEQFF.

DNA of the CDR3: TGTGCCAGCAGCTTAGCGCTTGATAATTCACCCCTCCACTTT. Translated, it gives CASSLALDNSPLHF. The J gene is TRBJ1-6, the V gene TRBV7-6; D is unclear. The CDR3 spans 14 residues. CDR1 and CDR2 from the germline V gene are SGHVS and FNYEAQ. Trimming cost V 0 bases and J 5 bases, with 5 bases left between them.